This section outlines one TCR beta chain sequence together with its context. The source of the sample is a study of low-dose radiotherapy and immunotherapy resistance in tumors. Study as a whole: On a schedule of every two weeks, intravenous cyclophosphamide at a dose of 200 mg/m2 was delivered one day before each radiation and immunotherapy administration.

This sample's time point: after trial treatment. The treatment is: LDRT plus nivolumab, ipilimumab, low-dose cyclophosphamide and aspirin (RACIN trial). Every donor was treated with nivolumab, ipilimumab, aspirin, low-dose cyclophosphamide and also low-dose radiotherapy. Both TCRalpha and TCRbeta chains were reverse transcribed with V-gene-specific primers. TCR amplification used 15 to 20 PCR cycles, a constant-region primer and a V-primer adapter. Using its own MiXCR run on the reads, TCRdb lists one record per CDR3 protein. The sample consists of 100,000 or so distinct CDR3 sequences, under 25% of them appearing once. The germline CDR1 and CDR2 sequences are SGHTA and FQGNSA. CDR3 length: 16 residues. The V and J ends lost 2 bases and 5 bases respectively, with 16 bases between them.

This TCR was sampled from a male donor with prostate cancer. The chain is built from TRBV7-2 and TRBJ2-1; D may be TRBD1 or TRBD2 (5 bases each). Sequenced here: PBMCs, sampled after low-dose radiotherapy plus immunotherapy. The CDR3 nucleotides are TGTGCCAGCAGCTTAACGGGACGCGTGGGGAACAATGAGCAGTTCTTC. Residues: CASSLTGRVGNNEQFF.